Each of the 18 T cell receptor beta chains below was sequenced from the same sample in a study of OX40 agonist ivuxolimab in advanced cancers. Assay used: immunoSEQ multiplex PCR; TCRdb lists only in-frame clones, some missing. The table shows tens of thousands of clones, with roughly 90% occurring only once. The sample consisted of CD4+ or CD8+ T cells sorted from blood, taken in a trial of the OX40 agonist ivuxolimab. These receptor sequences come from an adult with an advanced solid tumor such as melanoma, head and neck, liver or kidney cancer.

The rearrangement uses TRBV2 and TRBJ1-1; D may be TRBD1 (5 bases). Germline V gene lookup returns CDR1 SNHLY and CDR2 FYNNEI. The CDR3 has 15 residues. Trimming took 6 bases from V and 0 from J, leaving 14 bases between them. CDR3 in amino acids: CASRSPGGLNTEAFF. Written as DNA, the CDR3 is TGTGCCAGCAGATCTCCCGGGGGGTTGAACACTGAAGCTTTCTTT.

The chain carries TRBV28 and TRBJ1-6; a weak D match, TRBD1 (5 bases). The germline gives CDR1 MDHEN, CDR2 SYDVKM. V lost 4 bases to trimming and J lost 14 bases, with 18 bases between them. The CDR3 contains 14 residues. The CDR3 DNA reads TGTGCCAGCAGTTCCTCCCCTGGGACTGTGTCCCTCCACTTT. It encodes CASSSSPGTVSLHF.

The chain joins TRBV7-9 to TRBJ1-4; the match to TRBD1 covers 8 bases. CDR1 and CDR2 (germline): SEHNR, FQNEAQ (reference sequence). This CDR3 is built from 17 residues. Trimming took 6 bases from V and 0 from J; bases not matched to a gene: 9. CDR3 DNA sequence: TGTGCCAGCAGTCTCGGACAGGGTCGGGCAACTAATGAAAAACTGTTTTTT. Translating it yields CASSLGQGRATNEKLFF. The full variable domain, rest sourced from reference TRBV7-9 and TRBJ1-4, is DTGVSQNPRHKITKRGQNVTFRCDPISEHNRLYWYRQTLGQGPEFLTYFQNEAQLEKSRLLSDRFSAERPKGSFSTLEIQRTEQGDSAMYLCASSLGQGRATNEKLFFGSGTQLSVL.

This chain joins TRBV5-5 and TRBJ2-1; 7 nucleotides align to TRBD1. J gave up 1 base and V 4 bases, and 8 bases lay outside the gene matches. This CDR3 is 16 amino acids long. Germline V lookup: CDR1 SGHKS, CDR2 YYEKEE (reference sequence). This CDR3 reads CASSRTGTESYNEQFF. The CDR3 coding sequence is TGTGCCAGCAGCCGGACCGGGACAGAGTCCTACAATGAGCAGTTCTTC.

In its sample, this clone was seen once. J is TRBJ1-3 and V is TRBV18; no clear D. Per the germline V gene, CDR1 is KGHSH and CDR2 is LQKENI. V was pared by 6 bases and J by 0 bases, with 18 bases between. This CDR3 spans 17 amino acids. The CDR3 nucleotides read TGTGCCAGCTCCCACACCCCGCAGTTCCTCTCTGGAAACACCATATATTTT. It translates to CASSHTPQFLSGNTIYF. Combining the CDR3 with reference TRBV18 and TRBJ1-3 gives the whole variable domain NAGVMQNPRHLVRRRGQEARLRCSPMKGHSHVYWYRQLPEEGLKFMVYLQKENIIDESGMPKERFSAEFPKEGPSILRIQQVVRGDSAAYFCASSHTPQFLSGNTIYFGEGSWLTVV.

The count of this clone is one. This chain connects TRBV5-1 to TRBJ2-5; D remains unclear. The CDR3 is 17 amino acids. Between the trimmed V and J ends, which lost 4 bases and 3 bases, there was a span of 22 bases. Germline CDR1 is SGHRS and CDR2 is YFSETQ. This chain's CDR3 is CASSAVGVFSPKETQYF. For the CDR3, the DNA is TGCGCCAGCAGCGCCGTCGGAGTTTTCTCTCCGAAAGAGACCCAGTACTTC.

The chain recombines TRBV28 with TRBJ2-1; D possibly corresponds to TRBD2 (6 bases). V lost 3 bases, J lost 5 bases, and 11 bases lay in between. This CDR3 is 14 amino acids long. Per germline, CDR1 MDHEN and CDR2 SYDVKM. DNA for the CDR3: TGTGCCAGCAGTTTTGGGGGGTCCCACAATGAGCAGTTCTTC. Its translation: CASSFGGSHNEQFF. The full variable domain, with the rest looked up from reference TRBV28 and TRBJ2-1, is DVKVTQSSRYLVKRTGEKVFLECVQDMDHENMFWYRQDPGLGLRLIYFSYDVKMKEKGDIPEGYSVSREKKERFSLILESASTNQTSMYLCASSFGGSHNEQFFGPGTRLTVL.

The genes are TRBV7-8 and TRBJ1-5, with D possibly TRBD1 on 6 matching bases. The CDR3 spans 15 residues. The germline V gene encodes CDR1 SGHVS and CDR2 FQNEAQ. With 1 base removed from V and 9 bases from J, the gap between germline ends came to 16 bases. Written as DNA, the CDR3 is TGTGCCAGCAGCTTAGGGGACACCTATGAGAGGCCCCAGCATTTT. This encodes CASSLGDTYERPQHF. Full variable domain (rest looked up from reference TRBV7-8 and TRBJ1-5): GAGVSQSPRYKVAKRGQDVALRCDPISGHVSLFWYQQALGQGPEFLTYFQNEAQLDKSGLPSDRFFAERPEGSVSTLKIQRTQQEDSAVYLCASSLGDTYERPQHFGDGTRLSIL.

The genes are TRBV7-9 and TRBJ2-5; D is undetermined. The CDR3 is made up of 11 amino acids. The V end lost 4 bases, the J end lost 6 bases, and 6 bases lay between the germline ends. Germline CDR1 is SEHNR and CDR2 is FQNEAQ (reference sequence). CDR3 sequence reads: CASSSYQTQYF. In DNA, the CDR3 is TGTGCCAGCAGCTCCTATCAGACCCAGTACTTC.

The rearrangement joins TRBV2 to TRBJ1-1; no reliable D call. CDR1 SNHLY and CDR2 FYNNEI come from the germline V gene. The CDR3 loop spans 14 amino acids. With 6 bases removed from V and 1 base from J, the gap between germline ends came to 12 bases. CDR3 region: CASSSPSRNTEAFF. In DNA form, the CDR3 reads TGTGCCAGCAGCTCTCCCAGCAGGAACACTGAAGCTTTCTTT. The complete variable domain, with remaining parts taken from reference TRBV2 and TRBJ1-1, reads EPEVTQTPSHQVTQMGQEVILRCVPISNHLYFYWYRQILGQKVEFLVSFYNNEISEKSEIFDDQFSVERPDGSNFTLKIRSTKLEDSAMYFCASSSPSRNTEAFFGQGTRLTVV.

Notes on this clone: Other nucleotide sequences in the sample specify the same CDR3. The gene calls are TRBV29-1 and TRBJ2-3; D not certain. Germline CDR1 and CDR2: SQVTM and ANQGSEA. This CDR3 is 11 amino acids long. V lost 7 bases to trimming and J lost 0 bases, with 5 bases between them. This CDR3 is CSGASTDTQYF. The CDR3 coding sequence is TGCAGCGGGGCCAGCACAGATACGCAGTATTTT.

This clone was picked up a small number of times. The V and J genes are TRBV4-2 and TRBJ2-7; perhaps D is TRBD1 or TRBD2 (5 bases each). This CDR3 spans 13 amino acids. The germline V gene has CDR1 LGHNA and CDR2 YNFKEQ. The V end was cut by 4 bases, the J end by 9 bases, with 16 bases between. The CDR3 is CASSPEGTGVQYF. In nucleotides, the CDR3 is TGTGCCAGCAGCCCCGAGGGGACCGGAGTGCAGTACTTC.

The chain employs TRBV12-5 and TRBJ2-3; 16 bases are shared with TRBD2. Trimming removed 4 bases from V and 2 bases from J; junction bases left unmatched: 12. The length of the CDR3 is 20 residues. Germline CDR1 and CDR2: LGHNT and FRNRAP. Written as DNA, the CDR3 is TGTGCTAGTGGTTACGAGGGACTAGCGGGAGGGTCCGTATCCACAGATACGCAGTATTTT. Amino acid sequence: CASGYEGLAGGSVSTDTQYF.

This clone was recorded once. V usage is TRBV5-6 and J usage is TRBJ2-2; D remains unclear. The V gene's germline CDR1 is SGHDT and CDR2 YYEEEE. V dropped 2 bases and J dropped 0 bases, with 14 bases sitting between them. This CDR3 spans 17 amino acids. The CDR3 DNA reads as TGTGCCAGCAGCTTTTACACGGCAGGAACGAACACCGGGGAGCTGTTTTTT. Its translation: CASSFYTAGTNTGELFF.

The chain joins TRBV9 to TRBJ2-1, with 8 bases lining up with TRBD2. Germline CDR1 SGDLS, CDR2 YYNGEE. Trimming took 0 bases from V and 8 from J; bases not matched to a gene: 7. CDR3 length equals 15 residues. The DNA for the CDR3 is TGTGCCAGCAGCGTAGGCCCCCTAGCGGGCGATGAGCAGTTCTTC. This sequence encodes CASSVGPLAGDEQFF.

The gene calls are TRBV7-9 and TRBJ1-2; the D is unclear. This CDR3 region has 14 residues. Germline-derived CDR1 and CDR2 are SEHNR and FQNEAQ (reference sequence). Trimming removed 5 bases from V and 1 base from J, with 11 bases in between. CDR3 region: CASSPRVVNYGYTF. DNA of the CDR3: TGTGCCAGCAGCCCCCGGGTCGTTAACTATGGCTACACCTTC.

The chain has TRBV27 and TRBJ1-4; D perhaps matches TRBD1 (6 bases). This CDR3 region has 14 residues. The V gene lost 5 bases and the J gene lost 3 bases, with 10 bases spanning the gap. Germline V gene lookup returns CDR1 MNHEY and CDR2 SMNVEV (reference sequence). This CDR3 is CASSGQNSNEKLFF. DNA for the CDR3: TGTGCCAGCAGTGGACAGAACTCTAATGAAAAACTGTTTTTT.

The J gene is TRBJ2-7, the V gene TRBV7-9; 9 nucleotides align to TRBD1. Germline CDR1 SEHNR, CDR2 FQNEAQ (reference sequence). With V trimmed by 1 base and J by 1 base, 5 bases remained unmatched. The CDR3 is made up of 16 amino acids. The chain's CDR3 is CASSLVLTGGSYEQYF. CDR3 DNA sequence: TGTGCCAGCAGCTTAGTCCTGACAGGGGGTTCCTACGAGCAGTACTTC.